A selection of T cell receptor beta chains follows, all from one sample in a study of T cell responses to AZD1222 COVID-19 vaccine. Assay: immunoSEQ multiplex PCR; the TCRdb copy retains only in-frame clones and omits some. Here the sample spans under 150,000 clones, around 89% being singletons. Source: peripheral blood, taken on day 0 of AZD1222 vaccination. These receptor sequences come from an adult in good health. CDR3s include the opening cysteine and the closing phenylalanine or tryptophan. Each record gives: J gene, D gene, clone size, V gene, CDR3 protein, CDR3 DNA. D genes are given only for firm matches. Only some rows state a clone size, as once, few, many or a class for expanded clones.

>TRBJ2-6|TRBD1|NA|TRBV9
CASSNRDRDKANSGANVLTF
TGTGCCAGCAGCAACCGGGACAGGGATAAAGCTAACTCTGGGGCCAACGTCCTGACTTTC
>TRBJ1-2|NA|once|TRBV7-2
CASSLVLGVGYTF
TGTGCCAGCAGCTTAGTACTCGGGGTTGGCTACACCTTC
>TRBJ1-4|NA|NA|TRBV7-2
CASSLRGGSEKLFF
TGTGCCAGCAGCTTACGGGGGGGATCTGAAAAACTGTTTTTT
>TRBJ1-1|TRBD1|NA|TRBV11-2
CASSSLRDRLIDTEAFF
TGTGCCAGCAGCTCACTCCGGGACAGGTTGATCGACACTGAAGCTTTCTTT
>TRBJ1-2|NA|NA|TRBV3-1/TRBV3-2
CASSQELGYGYTF
TGTGCCAGCAGCCAAGAATTGGGCTATGGCTACACCTTC
>TRBJ1-5|NA|NA|TRBV19
CASALDSNQPQHF
TGTGCCTCCGCTCTGGATAGCAATCAGCCCCAGCATTTT
>TRBJ1-1|NA|NA|TRBV18
CASSPLPRSVVNTEAFF
TGTGCCAGCTCACCCTTGCCCAGGTCGGTGGTGAACACTGAAGCTTTCTTT
>TRBJ2-3|NA|NA|TRBV10-1
CASSEGGGTDTQYF
TGCGCCAGCAGTGAGGGAGGAGGCACAGATACGCAGTATTTT
>TRBJ2-3|TRBD2|NA|TRBV27
CASSLSPTGRPSGGSDTQYF
TGTGCCAGCAGTTTAAGCCCGACAGGGAGGCCTAGCGGGGGGTCAGATACGCAGTATTTT
>TRBJ1-1|NA|NA|TRBV5-4
CASSWGQGAEAFF
TGTGCCAGCAGCTGGGGCCAGGGAGCTGAAGCTTTCTTT
>TRBJ1-2|TRBD1|NA|TRBV5-8
CASSPDRDHYGYTF
TGTGCCAGCAGCCCGGACAGGGACCATTATGGCTACACCTTC
>TRBJ1-6|NA|NA|TRBV25-1
CASSEPGWGRELSPLHF
TGTGCCAGCAGTGAACCGGGGTGGGGACGGGAACTTTCACCCCTCCACTTT
>TRBJ1-3|NA|NA|TRBV6-5
CASSYGRVISGNTIYF
TGTGCCAGCAGTTATGGAAGGGTCATCTCTGGAAACACCATATATTTT
>TRBJ2-3|NA|once|TRBV7-3
CASSRQARTDTQYF
TGTGCCAGCAGCCGACAGGCCCGCACAGATACGCAGTATTTT
>TRBJ2-5|TRBD2|NA|TRBV5-5
CASSLMPGLAVQETQYF
TGTGCCAGCAGCTTGATGCCGGGACTAGCGGTACAAGAGACCCAGTACTTC
>TRBJ2-2|NA|few|TRBV28
CATQRVPANTGELFF
TGTGCCACCCAACGGGTTCCCGCGAACACCGGGGAGCTGTTTTTT
>TRBJ2-5|TRBD2|once|TRBV6-1
CASSDGLAGAMRETQYF
TGTGCCAGCAGTGACGGACTAGCGGGGGCCATGAGAGAGACCCAGTACTTC
>TRBJ2-7|NA|many|TRBV2
CASSRTSPHEQYF
TGTGCCAGCAGTAGGACCTCACCCCACGAGCAGTACTTC
>TRBJ1-1|TRBD1|NA|TRBV19
CASTTGWSADTEAFF
TGTGCCAGTACGACAGGGTGGTCGGCGGACACTGAAGCTTTCTTT
>TRBJ1-1|NA|NA|TRBV9
CASSQTVGVIAFF
TGTGCCAGCAGCCAAACTGTCGGGGTCATAGCTTTCTTT
>TRBJ2-6|NA|once|TRBV7-3
CASSPDSYSGANVLTF
TGTGCCAGCAGCCCGGACAGTTACTCTGGGGCCAACGTCCTGACTTTC
>TRBJ2-3|NA|NA|TRBV27
CASSLVATDTQYF
TGTGCCAGCAGTTTGGTGGCTACAGATACGCAGTATTTT
>TRBJ1-2|NA|NA|TRBV5-1
CASSFRDPLSGYTF
TGCGCCAGCAGCTTCCGCGACCCATTGAGTGGCTACACCTTC
>TRBJ1-1|TRBD1|NA|TRBV7-3
CASSPQGQANTEAFF
TGTGCCAGCAGCCCCCAGGGACAGGCGAACACTGAAGCTTTCTTT
>TRBJ2-7|NA|NA|TRBV19
CASRGTNGPYEQYF
TGTGCCAGTAGAGGGACAAATGGACCCTACGAGCAGTACTTC
>TRBJ2-3|TRBD2|NA|TRBV28
CAGGVRDTQYF
TGTGCCGGGGGGGTAAGGGATACGCAGTATTTT
>TRBJ2-5|TRBD2|NA|TRBV11-2
CASSLVQRGTLETQYF
TGTGCCAGCAGCTTAGTCCAGCGGGGGACGCTTGAGACCCAGTACTTC
>TRBJ2-1|TRBD2|NA|TRBV5-1
CASSLLGLAGGNEQFF
TGCGCCAGCAGCTTGTTGGGACTAGCGGGGGGGAATGAGCAGTTCTTC
>TRBJ1-3|NA|NA|TRBV14
CASSQVGNTIYF
TGTGCCAGCAGCCAAGTTGGAAACACCATATATTTT
>TRBJ1-6|NA|NA|TRBV2
CASVNDRLNSPLHF
TGTGCCAGCGTCAACGATAGATTGAATTCACCCCTCCACTTT
>TRBJ2-5|NA|NA|TRBV3-1/TRBV3-2
CASSHRARGETQYF
TGTGCCAGCAGCCATAGAGCGCGCGGAGAGACCCAGTACTTC
>TRBJ1-1|NA|NA|TRBV3-1/TRBV3-2
CASSQVGVNRRTEAFF
TGTGCCAGCAGCCAAGTAGGAGTGAACAGGCGGACTGAAGCTTTCTTT
>TRBJ1-5|TRBD1|NA|TRBV6-5
CASSYGQGSNQPQHF
TGTGCCAGCAGCTATGGACAGGGAAGCAATCAGCCCCAGCATTTT
>TRBJ1-1|NA|NA|TRBV9
CASSVVDRVNTEAFF
TGTGCCAGCAGCGTAGTCGACAGAGTGAACACTGAAGCTTTCTTT
>TRBJ1-5|NA|NA|TRBV9
CASSVVGDQPQHF
TGTGCCAGCAGCGTAGTGGGGGATCAGCCCCAGCATTTT
>TRBJ1-1|NA|NA|TRBV7-2
CASSARGDDTEAFF
TGTGCCAGCAGCGCCCGGGGGGATGACACTGAAGCTTTCTTT
>TRBJ1-1|NA|NA|TRBV10-3
CAISERGNTEAFF
TGTGCCATCAGTGAGCGAGGGAACACTGAAGCTTTCTTT
>TRBJ2-5|TRBD1|few|TRBV6-2/TRBV6-3
CASSWLRTGGLQETQYF
TGTGCCAGCAGTTGGCTTCGGACAGGGGGACTTCAGGAGACCCAGTACTTC
>TRBJ1-2|TRBD1|NA|TRBV6-5
CASVDRGRLSGYTF
TGTGCCAGCGTCGACAGGGGACGCTTATCGGGCTACACCTTC
>TRBJ2-1|TRBD1|NA|TRBV19
CASSRQGALINEQFF
TGTGCCAGTAGCAGACAGGGGGCTTTGATCAATGAGCAGTTCTTC
>TRBJ2-2|TRBD2|few|TRBV6-5
CASTTGGTGELFF
TGTGCCAGCACCACGGGGGGGACCGGGGAGCTGTTTTTT
>TRBJ1-6|NA|once|TRBV4-1
CASSQVGGEGGSPLHF
TGCGCCAGCAGCCAAGTCGGTGGCGAAGGGGGTTCACCCCTCCACTTT
>TRBJ2-1|TRBD2|NA|TRBV6-5
CASRSGLAINEQFF
TGTGCCAGCAGAAGCGGACTAGCAATCAATGAGCAGTTCTTC
>TRBJ2-7|NA|NA|TRBV3-1/TRBV3-2
CASSQGSYEQYF
TGTGCCAGCAGCCAAGGGTCCTACGAGCAGTACTTC
>TRBJ1-1|TRBD1|NA|TRBV10-2
CASSTQGGTEAFF
TGCGCCAGCAGTACACAGGGGGGCACTGAAGCTTTCTTT
>TRBJ1-1|TRBD1|NA|TRBV27
CASSYRRQGEFPEAFF
TGTGCCAGCAGTTACCGGAGACAGGGAGAGTTTCCTGAAGCTTTCTTT
>TRBJ1-5|TRBD1|once|TRBV29-1
CSVVPGNTGTARDQPQHF
TGCAGCGTTGTTCCGGGTAACACGGGGACAGCGCGGGATCAGCCCCAGCATTTT
>TRBJ1-2|NA|NA|TRBV5-1
CASSHRDTVYGYTF
TGCGCCAGCAGCCACCGGGACACGGTCTATGGCTACACCTTC
>TRBJ1-3|NA|NA|TRBV7-8
CASSLTGGGNTIYF
TGTGCCAGCAGCTTAACAGGCGGCGGAAACACCATATATTTT
>TRBJ2-3|TRBD1|NA|TRBV18
CASSPRQGTTDTQYF
TGTGCCAGCTCACCACGACAGGGTACCACAGATACGCAGTATTTT